Presented here are 14 T cell receptor beta chains from one specimen sequenced in a study of T cell changes during pregnancy in multiple sclerosis. The data were produced by immunoSEQ multiplex PCR, yet TCRdb's version contains in-frame clones alone and is incomplete. The sample has approximately 54,000 clones; about 90% are singletons. Source: peripheral blood, taken after pregnancy. Every receptor here comes from a female donor in good health, enrolled as a control in a pregnancy study.

The chain is built from TRBV5-8 and TRBJ1-4, with D perhaps TRBD1 (6 bases). The CDR3 spans 15 residues. Germline lookup yields CDR1 SGHTS and CDR2 YDEGEE. Trimming removed 3 bases from V and 3 bases from J, with 12 bases in between. The CDR3 DNA follows: TGTGCCAGCAGCTCCAGGGGTTACGCTAATGAAAAACTGTTTTTT. Translated, it gives CASSSRGYANEKLFF.

The chain combines TRBV5-8 with TRBJ1-2; a possible D gene is TRBD1 (5 bases). CDR1 and CDR2 from the germline V gene are SGHTS and YDEGEE. Trimming stripped 5 bases from V and 4 bases from J, with 18 bases between. The CDR3 totals 15 residues. The CDR3 spells CASSIQGGRGYGYTF. Here the CDR3 DNA reads TGTGCCAGCAGTATCCAGGGTGGGCGAGGCTATGGCTACACCTTC.

In nucleotides, the CDR3 is TGTGCCAGCAGGCCAGGGATGAACACTGAAGCTTTCTTT. Protein: CASRPGMNTEAFF. The V call is TRBV7-9, the J call TRBJ1-1; TRBD1 is a possible D gene (5 bases). The V gene lost 6 bases and the J gene lost 0 bases, with 8 bases spanning the gap. The CDR3 has 13 amino acids. The germline V gene has CDR1 SEHNR and CDR2 FQNEAQ (reference sequence).

Written as DNA, the CDR3 is TGTGCCAGCAGTCCGACTACTAACTATGGCTACACCTTC. Encoded protein: CASSPTTNYGYTF. The rearrangement links TRBV6-6 to TRBJ1-2; D unclear. V lost 5 bases and J 0 bases, leaving 7 bases between the germline ends. The CDR3 spans 13 residues. Per the germline V gene, CDR1 is MNHNY and CDR2 is SVGAGI (reference sequence).

V is TRBV6-1 and J is TRBJ2-3, with 8 positions matching TRBD2. This CDR3 contains 16 residues. The V gene's germline CDR1 is MNHNS and CDR2 SASEGT. Trimming at V came to 0 bases and at J to 7 bases, leaving 9 bases not matched to a gene. Here the CDR3 DNA reads TGTGCCAGCAGTGAAGCGACCGGGAGGGCCATACATACGCAGTATTTT. Translating gives CASSEATGRAIHTQYF.

The J gene is TRBJ1-5, the V gene TRBV6-5; the D is unclear. This CDR3 contains 14 residues. V lost 8 bases, J lost 0 bases, and 11 bases lay in between. The germline V gene encodes CDR1 MNHEY and CDR2 SVGAGI. This chain's CDR3 is CASERIYSNQPQHF. CDR3 coding DNA: TGTGCCAGCGAGAGGATCTATAGCAATCAGCCCCAGCATTTT.

The chain recombines TRBV29-1 with TRBJ2-3, with 8 positions matching TRBD1. Per germline, CDR1 SQVTM and CDR2 ANQGSEA. Trimming cost V 7 bases and J 3 bases; bases outside gene matches: 3. The CDR3 sequence is 12 residues long. The CDR3 nucleotides read TGCAGCGCGGACAGGGAGACAGATACGCAGTATTTT. As protein: CSADRETDTQYF.

The rearrangement links TRBV18 to TRBJ2-5; 11 bases agree with TRBD1. This CDR3 has 14 amino acids. Trimming took 4 bases from V and 4 from J; bases not matched to a gene: 2. Germline values: CDR1 KGHSH, CDR2 LQKENI. The CDR3 DNA reads as TGTGCCAGCTCACGGACAGGGGGCACAGAGACCCAGTACTTC. Translating gives CASSRTGGTETQYF.

V and J are TRBV10-3 and TRBJ1-5; D remains ambiguous. The germline CDR1 and CDR2 sequences are ENHRY and SYGVKD. The V gene lost 0 bases and the J gene lost 12 bases, with 9 bases spanning the gap. The CDR3 has 12 amino acids. The CDR3 reads CAISESRLGQHF. The CDR3 nucleotides are TGTGCCATCAGTGAGTCACGACTGGGCCAGCATTTT.

This sequence joins TRBV5-4 and TRBJ2-4; a weak D match, TRBD1 (5 bases). Trimming removed 3 bases at V and 0 bases at J, with 19 bases between. The CDR3 is made up of 18 amino acids. Looked up from germline, CDR1 is SGHNT and CDR2 is YYREEE (reference sequence). CDR3 sequence: CASSSRVGRELAKNIQYF. CDR3 bases: TGTGCCAGCAGCTCCAGGGTTGGGCGAGAGTTAGCCAAAAACATTCAGTACTTC. The variable domain in full, completed from reference TRBV5-4 and TRBJ2-4, reads ETGVTQSPTHLIKTRGQQVTLRCSSQSGHNTVSWYQQALGQGPQFIFQYYREEENGRGNFPPRFSGLQFPNYSSELNVNALELDDSALYLCASSSRVGRELAKNIQYFGAGTRLSVL.

V and J are TRBV5-1 and TRBJ2-5, with unresolved D. Germline V gene sequence: CDR1 SGHRS, CDR2 YFSETQ. The CDR3 has 13 residues. The V end was cut by 4 bases, the J end by 2 bases, with 9 bases between. The CDR3 is CASSMGQQETQYF. DNA for the CDR3: TGCGCCAGCAGCATGGGCCAGCAAGAGACCCAGTACTTC.

V gene TRBV7-2 combines with J gene TRBJ1-1; maybe TRBD1 (5 bases). Trimming took 2 bases from V and 1 from J, leaving 14 bases between them. CDR1 and CDR2 (germline): SGHTA, FQGNSA. This CDR3 contains 16 residues. CDR3 amino acids: CASSLQGAGRNTEAFF. The DNA of the CDR3 is TGTGCCAGCAGCTTACAAGGTGCAGGGCGGAACACTGAAGCTTTCTTT.

This chain connects TRBV18 to TRBJ2-2; 7 bases align to TRBD1. The CDR3 length is 15 residues. V was pared by 3 bases and J by 7 bases, with 8 bases of the junction left unmatched. Per germline, CDR1 KGHSH and CDR2 LQKENI. The CDR3 DNA reads as TGTGCCAGCTCACCGCGACAGGGAACGGGCGGGGAGCTGTTTTTT. It specifies CASSPRQGTGGELFF.

This chain uses TRBV19 with TRBJ2-7; a weak D match, TRBD2 (5 bases). Trimming left V 5 bases short and J 0 bases short, with 14 bases between. The CDR3 consists of 15 residues. Germline V CDR1 and CDR2: LNHDA, SQIVND (reference sequence). The CDR3 loop is CASSVTPGSSYEQYF. The CDR3 DNA sequence: TGTGCCAGTAGTGTGACCCCGGGAAGCTCCTACGAGCAGTACTTC.